The T cell receptor (beta chain) under discussion was sequenced for a study of neoadjuvant anti-PD-1 for oral cavity cancer. Findings and limits, study-wide: PBMC Gini-index clonality exceeded responders' in non-responders post-nivolumab.

Stage II-IVA oral cavity squamous cell carcinoma was new and untreated by systemic or radiation therapy. Patients had HPV-negative, locally advanced oral cavity squamous cell carcinoma. Regarding this clone: Its antigen remains unknown.

Most PBMC samples had 480 ng input DNA in six replicates. The protocol was immunoSEQ multiplex PCR, while the TCRdb copy is restricted to in-frame clones and leaves out a portion. In the table there are 13,000 to 15,000 clones, approximately 80% of which are singletons. CDR3 length: 12 amino acids. Germline CDR1 is SGHDT and CDR2 is YYEEEE. The V end was cut by 0 bases, the J end by 10 bases, with 9 bases between. The TCR sequence derives from a person between 40 and 80 years old with oral cavity squamous cell carcinoma. V gene TRBV5-6 combines with J gene TRBJ2-3, with D unresolved. The material was PBMCs, obtained before nivolumab (anti-PD-1) treatment. CDR3 DNA: TGTGCCAGCAGCTTGGTGGCCGAACCGCAGTATTTT. This sequence encodes CASSLVAEPQYF.